This T cell receptor (beta chain) was documented in a study of T cells in Graves' hyperthyroidism and ophthalmopathy. Overall study results and limits: By a 13 V-J model, ophthalmopathy was set apart from stable hyperthyroidism. Researchers found most expanded thyroid clonotypes above 0.001 in blood as well.

Stable Graves' hyperthyroidism denoted no ophthalmopathy progression over 18 months. PBMCs stemmed from approximately 10 ml fresh peripheral blood. Details on this clonotype: Antigen unknown.

Amplification of TCR beta CDR3 regions was performed using RNA transcripts as template. TCR CDR3 underwent first-round RT-PCR with the HTBI primer set. MiXCR, applied by TCRdb to the multiplex PCR reads, yields one record per CDR3 protein. The data show hundreds of thousands of distinct CDR3 sequences, less than 15% seen once. The sample comprised blood. This TCR was recovered from a young woman with Graves' hyperthyroidism.

In DNA form, the CDR3 reads TGTGCCAGCAGGCTAGCGGGAGGGAATGAGCAGTACTTC. Its protein product is CASRLAGGNEQYF. This chain uses TRBV12-3 or TRBV12-4 with TRBJ2-7; 12 bases align to TRBD2. The CDR3 totals 13 residues. V gave up 6 bases and J gave up 7 bases; unmatched junction bases: 4.